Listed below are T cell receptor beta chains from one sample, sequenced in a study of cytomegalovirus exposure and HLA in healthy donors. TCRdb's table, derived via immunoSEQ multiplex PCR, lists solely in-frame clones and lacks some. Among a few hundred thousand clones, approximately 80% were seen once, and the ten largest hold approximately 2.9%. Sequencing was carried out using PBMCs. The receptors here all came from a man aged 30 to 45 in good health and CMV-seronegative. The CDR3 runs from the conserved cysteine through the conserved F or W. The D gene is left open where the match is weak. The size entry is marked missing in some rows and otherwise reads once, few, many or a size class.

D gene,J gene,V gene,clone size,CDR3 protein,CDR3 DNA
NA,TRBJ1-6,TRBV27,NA,CASSLAQDSSYNSPLHF,TGTGCCAGCAGTTTAGCCCAGGATAGCTCCTATAATTCACCCCTCCACTTT
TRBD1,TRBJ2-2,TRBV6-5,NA,CASSYDRDPNTGELFF,TGTGCCAGCAGTTACGACAGGGATCCGAACACCGGGGAGCTGTTTTTT
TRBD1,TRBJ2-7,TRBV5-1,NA,CASSQGQDFNEQYF,TGCGCCAGCAGCCAGGGACAGGATTTCAACGAGCAGTACTTC
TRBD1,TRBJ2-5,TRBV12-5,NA,CASARPDRARETQYF,TGTGCTAGTGCCCGACCCGACAGGGCCCGAGAGACCCAGTACTTC
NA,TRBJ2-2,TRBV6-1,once,CASGRQGANTGELFF,TGTGCCAGCGGGAGGCAGGGGGCGAACACCGGGGAGCTGTTTTTT
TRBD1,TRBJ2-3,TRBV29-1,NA,CSVGDRVSDTQYF,TGCAGCGTTGGAGACAGGGTGTCAGATACGCAGTATTTT
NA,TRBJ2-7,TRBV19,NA,CASRRQGSDEQYF,TGTGCCAGTAGGCGGCAGGGGAGTGACGAGCAGTACTTC
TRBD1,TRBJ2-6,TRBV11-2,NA,CASSRITWDRGEGASVLTF,TGTGCCAGCAGCCGAATTACATGGGACAGGGGGGAGGGGGCCAGCGTCCTGACTTTC
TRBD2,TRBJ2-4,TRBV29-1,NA,CSVGTSGGLAKNIQYF,TGCAGCGTCGGGACTAGCGGGGGTCTAGCCAAAAACATTCAGTACTTC
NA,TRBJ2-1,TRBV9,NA,CASSVVPGGPNNEQFF,TGTGCCAGCAGCGTAGTTCCGGGGGGCCCCAACAATGAGCAGTTCTTC
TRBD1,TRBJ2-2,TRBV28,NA,CASSLTGGSGELFF,TGTGCCAGCAGTTTGACAGGGGGCTCCGGGGAGCTGTTTTTT
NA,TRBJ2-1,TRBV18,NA,CASSPRGSNEQFF,TGTGCCAGCTCACCAAGAGGGAGCAATGAGCAGTTCTTC
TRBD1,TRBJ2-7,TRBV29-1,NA,CSVEGSRTQGAEQYF,TGCAGCGTTGAGGGGTCGCGGACTCAGGGGGCCGAGCAGTACTTC
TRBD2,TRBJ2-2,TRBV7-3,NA,CASSFSGGSHGELFF,TGTGCCAGCAGCTTTAGCGGGGGGAGTCACGGGGAGCTGTTTTTT
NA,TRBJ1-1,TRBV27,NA,CASNPRGSRAEAFF,TGTGCCAGCAACCCCCGGGGTAGTAGGGCTGAAGCTTTCTTT
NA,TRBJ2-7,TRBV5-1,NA,CASSLGTLYEQYF,TGCGCCAGCAGCTTGGGGACACTTTACGAGCAGTACTTC
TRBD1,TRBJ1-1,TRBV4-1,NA,CASSHPLQGATEAFF,TGCGCCAGCAGCCACCCTCTACAGGGGGCAACTGAAGCTTTCTTT
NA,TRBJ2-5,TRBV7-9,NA,CASSNNLGGGETQYF,TGTGCCAGCAGCAACAACTTGGGAGGGGGGGAGACCCAGTACTTC
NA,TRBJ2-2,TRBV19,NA,CASRDSANTGELFF,TGTGCCAGTAGAGACAGTGCGAACACCGGGGAGCTGTTTTTT
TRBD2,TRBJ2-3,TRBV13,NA,CASSSLGGGAVTQYF,TGTGCCAGCAGCTCCCTGGGCGGGGGGGCTGTTACGCAGTATTTT
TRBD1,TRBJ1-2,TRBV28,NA,CASRVAGTFSDRPGGYTF,TGTGCCAGCAGGGTAGCGGGGACGTTCTCGGACAGGCCGGGCGGCTACACCTTC
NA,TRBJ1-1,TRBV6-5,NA,CASSYQARNTEAFF,TGTGCCAGCAGTTACCAGGCCCGGAACACTGAAGCTTTCTTT
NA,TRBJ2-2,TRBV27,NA,CASSSLWNTGELFF,TGTGCCAGCAGTTCCCTATGGAACACCGGGGAGCTGTTTTTT
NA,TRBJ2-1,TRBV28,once,CASSLLVESSYNEQFF,TGTGCCAGCAGTTTACTGGTAGAAAGCTCCTACAATGAGCAGTTCTTC
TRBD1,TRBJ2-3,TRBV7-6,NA,CASSVTGTGKTDTQYF,TGTGCCAGCAGCGTTACTGGGACAGGGAAAACAGATACGCAGTATTTT
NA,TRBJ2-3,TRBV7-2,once,CASSLVAGTVADTQYF,TGTGCCAGCAGCTTAGTTGCGGGTACCGTTGCAGATACGCAGTATTTT
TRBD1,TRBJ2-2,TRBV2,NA,CASSDRGRSGELFF,TGTGCCAGCAGTGACAGGGGGCGCTCCGGGGAGCTGTTTTTT
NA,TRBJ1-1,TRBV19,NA,CASSTAGIGGTEAFF,TGTGCCAGTAGTACTGCCGGGATCGGGGGGACTGAAGCTTTCTTT
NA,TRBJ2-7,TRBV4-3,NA,CASSQDEGGTHPYEQYF,TGCGCCAGCAGCCAAGATGAGGGCGGGACTCACCCCTACGAGCAGTACTTC
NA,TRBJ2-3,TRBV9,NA,CASSSFWGGTDTQYF,TGTGCCAGCAGCTCTTTTTGGGGCGGCACAGATACGCAGTATTTT
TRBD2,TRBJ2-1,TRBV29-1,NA,CSSLGGAFKNEQFF,TGCAGCTCTCTCGGGGGGGCTTTCAAGAATGAGCAGTTCTTC
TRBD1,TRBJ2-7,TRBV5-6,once,CASSIAGTGGQEQYF,TGTGCCAGCAGCATTGCCGGGACAGGGGGTCAGGAGCAGTACTTC
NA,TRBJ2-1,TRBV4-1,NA,CASSQYFLSGEQFF,TGCGCCAGCAGCCAATATTTTTTGTCGGGTGAGCAGTTCTTC
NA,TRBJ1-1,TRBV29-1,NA,CSVEEAGFAFF,TGCAGCGTTGAAGAGGCCGGGTTTGCTTTCTTT
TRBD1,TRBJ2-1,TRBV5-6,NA,CASSPLGGDRGPHSNEQFF,TGTGCCAGCAGCCCGTTGGGTGGGGACAGGGGGCCCCATAGCAATGAGCAGTTCTTC
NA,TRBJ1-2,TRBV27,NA,CASSYDLGHNYGYTF,TGTGCCAGCAGTTACGACCTGGGACACAACTATGGCTACACCTTC
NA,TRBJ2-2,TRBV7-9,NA,CSSSLELTGELFF,TGTTCCAGCAGCTTAGAGCTTACCGGGGAGCTGTTTTTT
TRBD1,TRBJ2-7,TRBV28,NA,CASSLNLPTGSEQYF,TGTGCCAGCAGTTTAAATCTGCCGACAGGGTCCGAGCAGTACTTC
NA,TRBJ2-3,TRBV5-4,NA,CASSLGAGKTYEQYF,TGTGCCAGCAGCTTGGGCGCAGGGAAGACTTATGAGCAGTATTTT
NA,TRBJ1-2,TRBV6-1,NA,CASSETGRYGYTF,TGTGCCAGCAGCGAGACGGGGAGGTATGGCTACACCTTC
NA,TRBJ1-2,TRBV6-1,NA,CASSEGAGEIYGYTF,TGTGCCAGCAGTGAAGGGGCAGGGGAAATCTATGGCTACACCTTC
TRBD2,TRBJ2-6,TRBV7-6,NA,CASSLASGAGANVLTF,TGTGCCAGCAGCTTAGCTAGCGGGGCTGGGGCCAACGTCCTGACTTTC
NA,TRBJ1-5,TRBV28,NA,CASSLASQGWAPQHF,TGTGCCAGCAGCTTGGCCTCACAGGGCTGGGCGCCCCAGCATTTT
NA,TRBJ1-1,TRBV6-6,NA,CASSGGTEAFF,TGTGCCAGCAGTGGGGGGACTGAAGCTTTCTTT
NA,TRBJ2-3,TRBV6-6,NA,CASSPNLLDTQYF,TGTGCCAGCAGTCCCAATTTGTTAGATACGCAGTATTTT
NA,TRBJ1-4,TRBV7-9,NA,CASSLVSLGQGREKLFF,TGTGCCAGCAGCTTAGTTTCACTTGGGCAGGGGAGAGAAAAACTGTTTTTT
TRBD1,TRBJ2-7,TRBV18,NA,CASSPMGAGQGFYEQYF,TGTGCCAGCTCACCTATGGGGGCAGGACAGGGGTTCTACGAGCAGTACTTC
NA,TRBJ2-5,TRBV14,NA,CASSPFTGSNHLETQYF,TGTGCCAGCAGTCCATTCACAGGGTCCAATCATTTAGAGACCCAGTACTTC
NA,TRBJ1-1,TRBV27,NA,CASSFLQGRDTEAFF,TGTGCCAGCAGTTTTCTCCAGGGGAGGGACACTGAAGCTTTCTTT
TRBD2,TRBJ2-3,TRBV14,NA,CASSQDRKGRGNTQYF,TGTGCCAGCAGCCAAGACCGGAAGGGGCGGGGGAATACGCAGTATTTT
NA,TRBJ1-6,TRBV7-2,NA,CASTTASDYNSPLHF,TGTGCCAGCACGACAGCTTCCGACTATAATTCACCCCTCCACTTT
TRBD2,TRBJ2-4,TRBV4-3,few,CASSQEAGGGRNIQYF,TGCGCCAGCAGCCAAGAAGCCGGCGGGGGGAGAAACATTCAGTACTTC
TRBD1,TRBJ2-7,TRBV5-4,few,CASSTDRAYEQYF,TGTGCCAGCAGCACGGACAGGGCCTACGAGCAGTACTTC